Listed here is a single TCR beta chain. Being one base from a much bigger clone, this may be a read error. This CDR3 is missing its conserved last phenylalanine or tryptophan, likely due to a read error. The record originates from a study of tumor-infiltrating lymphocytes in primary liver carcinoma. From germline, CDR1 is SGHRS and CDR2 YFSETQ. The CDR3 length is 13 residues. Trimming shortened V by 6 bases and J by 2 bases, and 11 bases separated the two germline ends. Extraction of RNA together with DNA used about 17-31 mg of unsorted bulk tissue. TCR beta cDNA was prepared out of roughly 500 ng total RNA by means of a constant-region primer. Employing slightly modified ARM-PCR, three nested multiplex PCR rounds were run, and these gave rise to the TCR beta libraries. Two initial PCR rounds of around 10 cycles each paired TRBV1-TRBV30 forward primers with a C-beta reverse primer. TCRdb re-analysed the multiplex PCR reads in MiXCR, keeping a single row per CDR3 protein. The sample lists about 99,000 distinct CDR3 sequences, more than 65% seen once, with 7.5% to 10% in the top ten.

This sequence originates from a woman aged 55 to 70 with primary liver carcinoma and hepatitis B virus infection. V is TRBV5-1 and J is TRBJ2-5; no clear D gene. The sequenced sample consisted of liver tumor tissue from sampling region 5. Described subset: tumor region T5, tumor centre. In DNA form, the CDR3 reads TGCGCCAGCAAAATGTCAGGACAAGAGACCCAGTACTTA. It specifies CASKMSGQETQYL.